Each of the 19 T cell receptor beta chains below was sequenced from the same sample in a study of T cells in women clearing cervical HPV infection. TCRdb keeps only in-frame clones here, not all; method: immunoSEQ multiplex PCR. This table holds about 36,000 clones. The sequencing input was blood buffy coat. These receptors were obtained from a woman aged 18 to 75 with a cervical HPV16 infection that either progressed to CIN3+ or cleared (not recorded which).

For this clone: The CDR3 end is not reached by the read, which stops 3 residues before it; the germline J gene fills it in. This chain uses TRBV7-9 with TRBJ1-6; weak D call: TRBD1 (5 bases). Looked up from germline, CDR1 is SEHNR and CDR2 is FQNEAQ (reference sequence). The CDR3 contains 15 residues. Deletions cut 6 bases from V and 1 base from J, with 10 bases between. CDR3 sequence: CASSEGLSYNSPLHF. Partial CDR3 DNA: TGTGCCAGCAGTGAGGGGCTGTCCTATAATTCACCC.

Of note for this clone: The CDR3 goes on 3 residues after the read ends, and that part is filled in from the germline J gene. The chain recombines TRBV6-1 with TRBJ2-4, with a tentative D call TRBD1 (6 bases). The germline V gene has CDR1 MNHNS and CDR2 SASEGT. The CDR3 covers 14 residues. V was shortened by 4 bases and J by 8 bases, with 15 bases between the two germline ends. This CDR3 is CASSGKGEIDIQYF. The CDR3 bases that were read are TGTGCCAGCAGTGGCAAGGGGGAAATAGACATT.

Regarding this clone: The DNA ends 3 residues before the CDR3 does, and the rest of the CDR3 is filled in from the germline J gene. The J gene is TRBJ1-1, the V gene TRBV7-8; 7 bases are a match to TRBD1. The germline V gene has CDR1 SGHVS and CDR2 FQNEAQ. This CDR3 comprises 15 residues. Trimming removed 1 base from V and 7 bases from J; junction bases left unmatched: 9. The covered CDR3 bases are TGTGCCAGCAGCTTAGTTCTAGACAGGGTGGATGAA. Protein sequence: CASSLVLDRVDE. The entire CDR3 reads CASSLVLDRVDEAFF.

In regard to this clone: The CDR3 goes on 3 residues after the read ends, and that part is filled in from the germline J gene. The rearrangement uses TRBV18 and TRBJ1-5; D ambiguous. The CDR3 is 14 amino acids. Germline V CDR1 and CDR2: KGHSH, LQKENI. With 2 bases removed from V and 6 bases from J, the gap between germline ends came to 11 bases. CDR3 sequence reads: CASSPVGSGQPQHF. Incomplete CDR3 DNA: TGTGCCAGCTCACCAGTAGGGAGCGGTCAGCCC.

A note on this clone: The sequenced fragment ends 3 residues before the CDR3 boundary, so the rest is inferred from the germline J gene. The chain is built from TRBV2 and TRBJ2-2, with TRBD1 matching 7 bases. The CDR3 is 15 residues long. Germline values: CDR1 SNHLY, CDR2 FYNNEI. The covered CDR3 bases are TGTGCCAGCAGTCTGGGACAGTTCGCTAATGAAAAG. This translates into CASSLGQFANEK. In full, the CDR3 reads CASSLGQFANEKLFF.

With respect to this clone: The sequenced fragment ends 3 residues before the CDR3 boundary, so the rest is inferred from the germline J gene. V gene TRBV7-8 combines with J gene TRBJ1-1, with a weak D call TRBD1 (6 bases). V was trimmed by 5 bases and J by 0 bases, leaving 19 bases between them. The CDR3 extends over 17 amino acids. Germline loops: CDR1 SGHVS, CDR2 FQNEAQ. This chain's CDR3 is CASSPTPGVSVNTEAFF. The DNA read from the CDR3 is TGTGCCAGCAGCCCGACCCCAGGGGTTTCCGTGAACACTGAA.

Comments on this clone: The read comes to an end 3 residues before the CDR3 does, leaving the germline J gene to fill in the end. V and J are TRBV20-1 and TRBJ2-7, with 8 bases that match TRBD1. The CDR3 covers 14 residues. V gave up 0 bases and J gave up 6 bases; unmatched junction bases: 7. Germline values: CDR1 DFQATT, CDR2 SNEGSKA (reference sequence). The CDR3 bases that were read are TGCAGTGCTAGAGAGGGACAGGCTAGAGGCGAG. Protein: CSAREGQARGE. The full-length CDR3 reads as CSAREGQARGEQYF.

Partial CDR3 DNA: TGTGCCAGCAGACCAGGTGGTGGAAACACC. Residues: CASRPGGGNT. The entire CDR3 sequence reads CASRPGGGNTIYF. V usage is TRBV11-2 and J usage is TRBJ1-3; the D is unclear. The sequenced fragment ends 3 residues before the CDR3 boundary, so the rest is inferred from the germline J gene. CDR3 length: 13 residues. Trimming cost V 6 bases and J 3 bases, with 9 bases left between them. Germline V gene data show CDR1 as SGHAT and CDR2 as FQNNGV.

Details on this clone: Read sequence stops 3 residues before the CDR3 end, and the germline J gene provides the missing end. The chain recombines TRBV5-1 with TRBJ1-1; possibly TRBD1 for D (6 bases). CDR3 size: 14 residues. Germline loops: CDR1 SGHRS, CDR2 YFSETQ. Trimming took 0 bases from V and 6 from J, leaving 12 bases between them. CDR3 DNA (partial): TGCGCCAGCAGCTTGGCAACAGGGATTTCTGAA. The encoded protein is CASSLATGISE. The full CDR3 protein reads CASSLATGISEAFF. The variable domain in full, completed from reference TRBV5-1 and TRBJ1-1, reads KAGVTQTPRYLIKTRGQQVTLSCSPISGHRSVSWYQQTPGQGLQFLFEYFSETQRNKGNFPGRFSGRQFSNSRSEMNVSTLELGDSALYLCASSLATGISEAFFGQGTRLTVV.

Comments on this clone: The read stops 3 residues short of the end of the CDR3; the missing end is completed from the germline J gene. V and J are TRBV4-1 and TRBJ1-6, with no clear D. Germline values: CDR1 MGHRA, CDR2 YSYEKL. V was cut by 4 bases and J by 6 bases, with 10 bases left in between. This CDR3 has 14 amino acids. Incomplete CDR3 DNA: TGCGCCAGCAGCCCCAAAGAAGCTAATTCACCC. Amino acid sequence: CASSPKEANSP. The CDR3 in its entirety is CASSPKEANSPLHF.

With regard to this clone: The read finishes 3 residues shy of the CDR3 end, and the germline J gene is used to complete it. The V and J genes are TRBV5-4 and TRBJ2-3; D is perhaps TRBD1 (5 bases). The CDR3 sequence is 14 residues long. Germline CDR1 SGHNT, CDR2 YYREEE (reference sequence). V was clipped by 1 base and J by 2 bases, with 8 bases between them. Partial CDR3 DNA: TGTGCCAGCAGCTTGACAGGCTCCACAGATACG. As protein: CASSLTGSTDT. The full CDR3 protein reads CASSLTGSTDTQYF.

Remarks on this clone: The DNA ends 3 residues before the CDR3 does, and the rest of the CDR3 is filled in from the germline J gene. This CDR3 is also generated by other DNA sequences in the sample. The rearrangement joins TRBV19 to TRBJ1-3; TRBD1 agrees at 7 bases. From germline, CDR1 is LNHDA and CDR2 SQIVND (reference sequence). J lost 4 bases, V lost 3 bases, and 3 bases had no gene match. The CDR3 spans 14 residues. The CDR3 protein is CASSIKDRGNTIYF. The part of the CDR3 DNA that was read is TGTGCCAGTAGTATCAAGGACAGGGGAAACACC.

A remark on this clone: Coverage ceases 3 residues before the CDR3 finishes, and the germline J gene fills in the end. This sample also contains other DNA sequences that code for the same CDR3. This chain joins TRBV7-6 and TRBJ1-3; 9 bases fit TRBD1. J gave up 4 bases and V 4 bases, and 8 bases lay outside the gene matches. This CDR3 spans 16 amino acids. CDR1 is SGHVS and CDR2 is FNYEAQ in the germline V gene. The sequenced CDR3 bases are TGTGCCAGCAGCTCGGGACAGGGCCTATCGGGAAACACC. This encodes CASSSGQGLSGNT. The complete CDR3 reads CASSSGQGLSGNTIYF.

Details on this clone: The read ends 3 residues early relative to the CDR3; the germline J gene fills the gap. The sample contains more than one DNA sequence encoding this CDR3. This rearrangement joins TRBV7-3 to TRBJ2-7; D is possibly TRBD1 (5 bases). The V gene lost 5 bases and the J gene lost 1 base, with 15 bases spanning the gap. CDR1 SGHTA and CDR2 FQGTGA come from the germline V gene. CDR3 length: 15 amino acids. The CDR3 sequence is CASSPDEGVSYEQYF. CDR3 DNA (partial): TGTGCCAGCAGCCCAGACGAAGGGGTATCCTACGAG.

Turning to this clone: The sequence runs out 3 residues before the end of the CDR3; the remainder is reconstructed from the germline J gene. J is TRBJ2-7 and V is TRBV30, with a possible D match to TRBD2 (5 bases). CDR1 is GTSNPN and CDR2 is SVGIG in the germline V gene (reference sequence). Trimming left V 2 bases short and J 6 bases short, with 11 bases between. CDR3 length: 12 residues. CDR3 sequence reads: CAWSSGLAEQYF. The CDR3 DNA, read in part, is TGTGCCTGGAGTTCCGGACTCGCCGAG.

Worth noting for this clone: The CDR3 end falls 3 residues outside the read, so it is completed with the germline J gene. This chain uses TRBV7-2 with TRBJ2-3; the D gene is possibly TRBD2 (7 bases). This CDR3 region has 14 residues. CDR1 is SGHTA, CDR2 FQGNSA, per germline. The sequenced CDR3 bases are TGTGCCAGCAGTTCACAAGGGGGAGGGGAGACG. Its translation: CASSSQGGGET. The CDR3, in full, reads CASSSQGGGETQYF.

Points on this clone: Read coverage stops 3 residues before the CDR3 terminus; the germline J gene supplies the remainder. The V gene is TRBV7-9, the J gene TRBJ2-3; D may be TRBD1 or TRBD2 (5 bases each). Germline CDR1 SEHNR, CDR2 FQNEAQ (reference sequence). The CDR3 extends over 15 amino acids. The covered CDR3 bases are TGTGCCAGCAGCTTAGTAAGGGGTGAAAGGGAGACG. It encodes CASSLVRGERET. The entire CDR3 reads CASSLVRGERETQYF.

Comment on this clone: The CDR3 end is not reached by the read, which stops 3 residues before it; the germline J gene fills it in. This chain uses TRBV6-1 with TRBJ2-5, with a possible D match to TRBD2 (7 bases). The length of the CDR3 is 13 residues. Between the trimmed V and J ends, which lost 3 bases and 5 bases, there was a span of 10 bases. From germline, CDR1 is MNHNS and CDR2 SASEGT. The CDR3 bases that were read are TGTGCCAGCAGTGAGGGGGGGCGGGAGACC. Translation: CASSEGGRET. The CDR3 reads in full as CASSEGGRETQYF.

In the case of this clone: With the read ending 3 residues before the CDR3 end, the germline J gene is used to fill in that end. The gene calls are TRBV30 and TRBJ1-1; no clear D. The CDR3 has 12 amino acids. Deletions cut 3 bases from V and 1 base from J, with 6 bases between. Germline loops: CDR1 GTSNPN, CDR2 SVGIG (reference sequence). CDR3 bases read: TGTGCCTGGAGAATCGGGAACACTGAA. Residues: CAWRIGNTE. The whole CDR3 region reads CAWRIGNTEAFF.